These T cell receptor beta chains were read from a single sample in a study of identical twins. Via MiXCR, TCRdb re-called the 5' RACE reads, giving one row per CDR3 protein. The table includes more than 200,000 distinct CDR3 sequences, more than 12% detected once. Material: memory (CD45RO+) T cells sorted from blood. The receptors were sampled from a woman under 30 in good health. The CDR3 runs from the conserved cysteine through the conserved F or W. Each record gives: V gene, D gene, clone size, J gene, CDR3 protein, CDR3 DNA. The D gene is left open where the match is weak. Clone size is shown for a subset of rows, as once, few, many or a class of expanded clone.

V: TRBV29-1
D: -
size: -
J: TRBJ1-2
CDR3: CSSHVGGSYGYTF
DNA: TGCAGCTCTCACGTCGGGGGGAGCTATGGCTACACCTTC

V: TRBV3-1
D: TRBD2
size: few
J: TRBJ2-1
CDR3: CASSQEGLAGNEQFF
DNA: TGTGCCAGCAGCCAAGAGGGGTTAGCGGGAAATGAGCAGTTCTTC

V: TRBV18
D: -
size: -
J: TRBJ2-2
CDR3: CASSPVQGRDTGELFF
DNA: TGTGCCAGCTCCCCTGTTCAGGGGAGGGACACCGGGGAGCTGTTTTTT

V: TRBV29-1
D: -
size: few
J: TRBJ2-3
CDR3: CSVGGDLQNTDTQYF
DNA: TGCAGCGTTGGGGGGGACTTACAGAACACAGATACGCAGTATTTT

V: TRBV12-5
D: TRBD2
size: -
J: TRBJ2-1
CDR3: CASGLPGTSGMKHFF
DNA: TGTGCTAGTGGTCTCCCCGGGACTAGCGGGATGAAGCATTTCTTC

V: TRBV6-5
D: TRBD1
size: many
J: TRBJ1-4
CDR3: CASSYRQGSNEKLFF
DNA: TGTGCCAGCAGTTACCGACAGGGGAGTAATGAAAAACTGTTTTTT

V: TRBV7-4
D: TRBD1
size: -
J: TRBJ2-5
CDR3: CASSPNPGTGGWRETQYF
DNA: TGTGCCAGCAGCCCAAACCCCGGGACAGGGGGCTGGAGAGAGACCCAGTACTTC

V: TRBV2
D: -
size: few
J: TRBJ1-1
CDR3: CANPREGEAFF
DNA: TGTGCCAACCCCAGGGAAGGTGAAGCTTTCTTT

V: TRBV29-1
D: -
size: -
J: TRBJ2-3
CDR3: CSVEAPADTQYF
DNA: TGCAGCGTTGAAGCCCCAGCGGATACGCAGTATTTT

V: TRBV20-1
D: -
size: -
J: TRBJ2-7
CDR3: CSARRMKTFPYEQYF
DNA: TGCAGTGCTAGGAGGATGAAGACTTTTCCCTACGAGCAGTACTTC

V: TRBV19
D: -
size: few
J: TRBJ2-7
CDR3: CASSVDFTLYEQYF
DNA: TGTGCCAGTAGTGTAGACTTTACACTCTACGAGCAGTACTTC

V: TRBV7-9
D: -
size: -
J: TRBJ2-3
CDR3: CASSFFGTGPDTQYF
DNA: TGTGCCAGCAGCTTCTTCGGGACCGGGCCAGATACGCAGTATTTT

V: TRBV20-1
D: -
size: -
J: TRBJ1-1
CDR3: CSARDRTEEAFF
DNA: TGCAGTGCTAGAGATCGGACAGAAGAAGCTTTCTTT

V: TRBV24-1
D: -
size: few
J: TRBJ2-7
CDR3: CATRATTYGVSYEQYF
DNA: TGTGCCACCAGAGCTACCACCTATGGGGTCTCCTACGAGCAGTACTTC

V: TRBV9
D: TRBD2
size: few
J: TRBJ2-3
CDR3: CASSWRERTDTQYF
DNA: TGTGCCAGCTCCTGGCGGGAGCGCACAGATACGCAGTATTTT

V: TRBV7-9
D: TRBD1
size: few
J: TRBJ2-1
CDR3: CASSRGQVVNEQFF
DNA: TGTGCCAGCAGCCGAGGACAGGTCGTCAATGAGCAGTTCTTC

V: TRBV29-1
D: TRBD1
size: -
J: TRBJ2-5
CDR3: CSVDRGGETQYF
DNA: TGCAGCGTCGACAGGGGTGGGGAGACCCAGTACTTC

V: TRBV12-3/TRBV12-4
D: TRBD1
size: many
J: TRBJ2-7
CDR3: CASRLQGAYEQYF
DNA: TGTGCCAGCAGGCTACAGGGGGCCTACGAGCAGTACTTC

V: TRBV5-1
D: -
size: -
J: TRBJ2-7
CDR3: CASTLQTGPYEQYF
DNA: TGCGCCAGCACCCTACAGACGGGGCCCTACGAGCAGTACTTC

V: TRBV9
D: -
size: many
J: TRBJ2-7
CDR3: CASSADSTGTGSYEQYF
DNA: TGTGCCAGCAGCGCAGATTCAACCGGGACGGGCTCCTACGAGCAGTACTTC

V: TRBV20-1
D: TRBD2
size: many
J: TRBJ2-7
CDR3: CSAPNTGGSNEQYF
DNA: TGCAGTGCTCCTAATACGGGAGGGTCAAACGAGCAGTACTTC

V: TRBV10-3
D: TRBD2
size: many
J: TRBJ2-5
CDR3: CATTLQGLAVQETQYF
DNA: TGTGCCACCACACTCCAGGGACTAGCGGTACAAGAGACCCAGTACTTC

V: TRBV5-1
D: -
size: -
J: TRBJ2-1
CDR3: CASSLVSSNNEQFF
DNA: TGCGCCAGCAGCCTAGTCTCTAGCAACAATGAGCAGTTCTTC

V: TRBV6-2/TRBV6-3
D: -
size: -
J: TRBJ2-3
CDR3: CASSYPSAKTDTQYF
DNA: TGTGCCAGCAGTTACCCCTCCGCTAAGACAGATACGCAGTATTTT

V: TRBV5-1
D: -
size: few
J: TRBJ2-7
CDR3: CASSLVGTSSYEQYF
DNA: TGCGCCAGCAGCTTGGTGGGGACTTCCTCCTACGAGCAGTACTTC

V: TRBV11-3
D: TRBD2
size: -
J: TRBJ2-1
CDR3: CASSPYGGGNEQFF
DNA: TGTGCCAGCAGCCCTTATGGGGGAGGGAATGAGCAGTTCTTC

V: TRBV29-1
D: -
size: -
J: TRBJ2-1
CDR3: CSVASLREQFF
DNA: TGCAGCGTTGCCTCTTTGCGTGAGCAGTTCTTC

V: TRBV20-1
D: -
size: many
J: TRBJ2-1
CDR3: CSARVTTRGEQFF
DNA: TGCAGTGCTAGAGTCACAACTAGGGGCGAGCAGTTCTTC

V: TRBV14
D: -
size: -
J: TRBJ2-2
CDR3: CASSQVWAGELFF
DNA: TGTGCCAGCAGCCAAGTATGGGCCGGGGAGCTGTTTTTT

V: TRBV20-1
D: TRBD1
size: -
J: TRBJ1-2
CDR3: CSGTGTNYGYTF
DNA: TGCAGCGGGACAGGTACCAACTATGGCTACACCTTC

V: TRBV7-9
D: -
size: few
J: TRBJ1-1
CDR3: CASSFTQGTAEAFF
DNA: TGTGCCAGCAGCTTTACCCAGGGTACGGCTGAAGCTTTCTTT

V: TRBV4-3
D: -
size: few
J: TRBJ2-1
CDR3: CASSQEHQIRYNEQFF
DNA: TGCGCCAGCAGCCAAGAGCACCAGATTCGCTACAATGAGCAGTTCTTC

V: TRBV4-1
D: -
size: -
J: TRBJ1-1
CDR3: CASSGSRTNTEAFF
DNA: TGCGCCAGCAGTGGATCACGGACGAACACTGAAGCTTTCTTT

V: TRBV20-1
D: TRBD1
size: -
J: TRBJ1-2
CDR3: CSAVNRGGGYTF
DNA: TGCAGTGCTGTCAACAGGGGTGGCGGCTACACCTTC

V: TRBV20-1
D: -
size: medium-sized
J: TRBJ2-3
CDR3: CSVGYRTDTQYF
DNA: TGCAGTGTTGGGTACCGAACAGATACGCAGTATTTT

V: TRBV20-1
D: -
size: -
J: TRBJ1-5
CDR3: CSAQKQGSNQPQHF
DNA: TGCAGTGCACAGAAACAGGGTAGCAATCAGCCCCAGCATTTT

V: TRBV12-3/TRBV12-4
D: -
size: few
J: TRBJ1-5
CDR3: CASSGYQPQHF
DNA: TGTGCCAGCAGTGGTTATCAGCCCCAGCATTTT